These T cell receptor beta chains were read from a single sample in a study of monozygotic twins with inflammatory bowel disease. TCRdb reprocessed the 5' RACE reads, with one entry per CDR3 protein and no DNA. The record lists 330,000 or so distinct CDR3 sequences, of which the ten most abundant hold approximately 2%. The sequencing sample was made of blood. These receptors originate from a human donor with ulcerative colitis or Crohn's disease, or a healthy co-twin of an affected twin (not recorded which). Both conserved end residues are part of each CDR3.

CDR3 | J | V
CSVEVGTNYGYTF | TRBJ1-2 | TRBV29-1
CASSKQGANTGELFF | TRBJ2-2 | TRBV7-2
CSARGWAQPHEQYF | TRBJ2-7 | TRBV20-1
CASSKSGSSSYNEQFF | TRBJ2-1 | TRBV5-1
CASNELAGNYNEQFF | TRBJ2-1 | TRBV12-3/TRBV12-4
CASSLGAHQETQYF | TRBJ2-5 | TRBV7-9
CASREPLTNTEAFF | TRBJ1-1 | TRBV27
CATSRPQGHGYTF | TRBJ1-2 | TRBV15
CASSQDQRSGWASWEQFF | TRBJ2-1 | TRBV4-1
CASSLGVAGGAYEQYF | TRBJ2-7 | TRBV11-2
CASTRSWNSNQPQHF | TRBJ1-5 | TRBV12-3/TRBV12-4
CAWGDITTNEKLFF | TRBJ1-4 | TRBV30
CASSLGGQLNYGYTF | TRBJ1-2 | TRBV5-1
CASSPSDRLEAFF | TRBJ1-1 | TRBV5-1
CSATGNQNTEAFF | TRBJ1-1 | TRBV29-1
CASSPGTGKHTYEQYF | TRBJ2-7 | TRBV7-9
CAWSVPGLINTEAFF | TRBJ1-1 | TRBV30
CASSKGQGSNTGELFF | TRBJ2-2 | TRBV12-3/TRBV12-4
CASSFGTGYEQYF | TRBJ2-7 | TRBV12-3/TRBV12-4
CASSLLSPEETQYF | TRBJ2-5 | TRBV11-2
CASRPPSGSEAFF | TRBJ1-1 | TRBV12-3/TRBV12-4
CSSYVRGASTDTQYF | TRBJ2-3 | TRBV20-1
CSAVSLSQDSRTQYF | TRBJ2-5 | TRBV20-1
CASSERQGSHEQFF | TRBJ2-1 | TRBV6-1
CASSPGGKYEQYF | TRBJ2-7 | TRBV5-5
CASSLLQGAGNEQFF | TRBJ2-1 | TRBV5-1
CASSHPRAGLNTEAFF | TRBJ1-1 | TRBV19
CASRFAGPAYEQYF | TRBJ2-7 | TRBV27